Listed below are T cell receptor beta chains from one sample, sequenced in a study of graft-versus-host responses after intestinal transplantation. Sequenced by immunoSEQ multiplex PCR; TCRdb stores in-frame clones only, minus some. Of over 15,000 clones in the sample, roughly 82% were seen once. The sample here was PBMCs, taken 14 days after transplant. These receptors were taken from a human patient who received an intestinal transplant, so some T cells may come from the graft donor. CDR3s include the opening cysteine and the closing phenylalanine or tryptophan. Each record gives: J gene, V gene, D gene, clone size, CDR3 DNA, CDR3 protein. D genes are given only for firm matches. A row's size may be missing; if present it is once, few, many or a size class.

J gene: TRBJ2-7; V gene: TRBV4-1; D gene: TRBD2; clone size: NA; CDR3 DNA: TGCGCCAGCAGCCAGGTAGCGGGACGCTTCTACGAGCAGTACTTC; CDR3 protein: CASSQVAGRFYEQYF
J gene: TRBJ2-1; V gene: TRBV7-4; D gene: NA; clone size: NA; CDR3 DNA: TGTGCCAGCAGCTCTAGGAACTACAATGAGCAGTTCTTC; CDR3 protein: CASSSRNYNEQFF
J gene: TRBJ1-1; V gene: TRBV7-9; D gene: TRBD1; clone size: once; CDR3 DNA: TGTGCCAGCAGCTTCTGGACAGGATCTGAAGCTTTCTTT; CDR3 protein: CASSFWTGSEAFF
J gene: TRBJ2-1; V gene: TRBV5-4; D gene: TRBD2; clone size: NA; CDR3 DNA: TGTGCCAGCAGCCCTCCAGCGGGGGGGGTTTACAATGAGCAGTTCTTC; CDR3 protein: CASSPPAGGVYNEQFF
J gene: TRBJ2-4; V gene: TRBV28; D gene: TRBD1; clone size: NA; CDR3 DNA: TGTGCCAGCAGTTTGACAGGGGTGGCCAAAAACATTCAGTACTTC; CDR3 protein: CASSLTGVAKNIQYF
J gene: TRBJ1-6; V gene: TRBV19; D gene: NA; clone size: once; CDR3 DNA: TGTGCCAGTGCCGGAGTGTATAATTCACCCCTCCACTTT; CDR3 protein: CASAGVYNSPLHF
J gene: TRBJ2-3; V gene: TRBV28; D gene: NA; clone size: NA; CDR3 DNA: TGTGCCAGCAGTTTACCGGATGCAGATACGCAGTATTTT; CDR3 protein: CASSLPDADTQYF
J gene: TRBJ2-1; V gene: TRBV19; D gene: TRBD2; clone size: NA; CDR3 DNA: TGTGCCAGTAGTAGCGGGAGCTCCTACAATGAGCAGTTCTTC; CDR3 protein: CASSSGSSYNEQFF
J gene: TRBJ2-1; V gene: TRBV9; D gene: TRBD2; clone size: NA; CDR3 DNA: TGTGCCAGCAGCGTGGCCGGGACTAGCAACAATGAGCAGTTCTTC; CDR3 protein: CASSVAGTSNNEQFF
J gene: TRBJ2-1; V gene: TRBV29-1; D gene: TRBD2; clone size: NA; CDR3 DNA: TGCAGCGTTGAGACTAGCGATGAGCAGTTCTTC; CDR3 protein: CSVETSDEQFF
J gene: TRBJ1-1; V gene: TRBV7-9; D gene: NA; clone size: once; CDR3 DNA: TGTGCCAGCAGCTTAGCTCTGAACACTGAAGCTTTCTTT; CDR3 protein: CASSLALNTEAFF
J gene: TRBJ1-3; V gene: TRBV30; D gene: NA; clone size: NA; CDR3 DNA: TGTGCCTGGAGCAACGGGATCTCTGGAAACACCATATATTTT; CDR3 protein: CAWSNGISGNTIYF
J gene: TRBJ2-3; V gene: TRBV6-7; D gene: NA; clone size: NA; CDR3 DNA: TGTGCCAGCAGCCCAAGTTGGGCAGGTAGCACAGATACGCAGTATTTT; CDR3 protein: CASSPSWAGSTDTQYF
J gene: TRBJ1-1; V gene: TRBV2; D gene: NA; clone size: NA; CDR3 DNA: TGTGCCAGCAGCGAAACCGGAATAGCTGAAGCTTTCTTT; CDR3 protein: CASSETGIAEAFF
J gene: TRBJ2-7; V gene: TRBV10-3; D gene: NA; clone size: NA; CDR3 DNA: TGTGCCATCAGTGAGCAAGTTGACTCGCACCCTAGCTCCTACGAGCAGTACTTC; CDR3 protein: CAISEQVDSHPSSYEQYF
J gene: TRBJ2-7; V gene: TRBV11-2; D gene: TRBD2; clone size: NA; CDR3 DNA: TGTGCCAGCAGCTCCACTAGCGGGAGGGCCTACGAGCAGTACTTC; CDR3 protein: CASSSTSGRAYEQYF
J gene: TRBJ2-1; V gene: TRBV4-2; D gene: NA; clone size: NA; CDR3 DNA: TGTGCCAGCAGCCAAGAGGATGTCGGGAGAAGCTCCTACAATGAGCAGTTCTTC; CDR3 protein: CASSQEDVGRSSYNEQFF
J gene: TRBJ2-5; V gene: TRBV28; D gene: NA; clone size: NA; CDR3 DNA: TGTGCCAGCAGTTTACGGGGGGCATGGTGGGTAAAGACCCAGTACTTC; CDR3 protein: CASSLRGAWWVKTQYF
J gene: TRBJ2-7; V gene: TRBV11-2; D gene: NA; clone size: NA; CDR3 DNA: TGTGCCAGCAGCTTACCAAGGATGGGGAGAGGGCCCTACGAGCAGTACTTC; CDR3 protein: CASSLPRMGRGPYEQYF
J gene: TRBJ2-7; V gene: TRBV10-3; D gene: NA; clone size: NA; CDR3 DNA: TGTGCCATCAGTGAGCTGGCCGAGCAGTACTTC; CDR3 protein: CAISELAEQYF
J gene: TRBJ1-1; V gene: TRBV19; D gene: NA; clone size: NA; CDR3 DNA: TGTGCCAGTAGTACGTGGACAGAGGTCTATGACACTGAAGCTTTCTTT; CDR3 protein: CASSTWTEVYDTEAFF
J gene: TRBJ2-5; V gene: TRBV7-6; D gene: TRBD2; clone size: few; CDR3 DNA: TGTGCCACCCTGGGGGGGGAGACCCAGTACTTC; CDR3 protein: CATLGGETQYF
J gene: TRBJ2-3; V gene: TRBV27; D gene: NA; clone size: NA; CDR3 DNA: TGTGCCAGCAGTTTCAACAGCCGAGGTACAGATACGCAGTATTTT; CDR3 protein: CASSFNSRGTDTQYF
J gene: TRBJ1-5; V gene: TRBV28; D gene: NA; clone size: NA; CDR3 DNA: TGTGCCAGCAGTCGGACTGCGGATAATCAGCCCCAGCATTTT; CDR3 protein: CASSRTADNQPQHF
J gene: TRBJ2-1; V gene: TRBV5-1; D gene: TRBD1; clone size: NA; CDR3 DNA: TGCGCCAGCAGCTTAGCGACAGGGCTTTACAATGAGCAGTTCTTC; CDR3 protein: CASSLATGLYNEQFF
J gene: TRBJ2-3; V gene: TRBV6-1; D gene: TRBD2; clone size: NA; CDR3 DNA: TGTGCCAGCAGTGAATCTAGCGGGAGCACAGATACGCAGTATTTT; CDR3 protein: CASSESSGSTDTQYF
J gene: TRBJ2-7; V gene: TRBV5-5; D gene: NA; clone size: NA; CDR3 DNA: TGTGCCAGCAGCTTGGTTGGGGGGCCCTACGAGCAGTACTTC; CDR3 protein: CASSLVGGPYEQYF
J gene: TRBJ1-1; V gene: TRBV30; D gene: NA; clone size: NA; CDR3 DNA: TGTGCCTGGATCCAAAAGGGGCCCACTGAAGCTTTCTTT; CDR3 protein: CAWIQKGPTEAFF
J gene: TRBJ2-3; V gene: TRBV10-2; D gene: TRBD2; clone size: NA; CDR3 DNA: TGCGCCAGCGAGCGCGGGGGGGCCACAGATACGCAGTATTTT; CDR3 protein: CASERGGATDTQYF
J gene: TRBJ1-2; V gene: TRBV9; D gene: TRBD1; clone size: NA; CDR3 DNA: TGTGCCAGCAGCGTACTGGACAGGGGTTTTAACTATGGCTACACCTTC; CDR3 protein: CASSVLDRGFNYGYTF
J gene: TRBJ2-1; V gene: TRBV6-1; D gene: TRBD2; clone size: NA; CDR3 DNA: TGTGCCAGCACCGAAGGCGGGACTACCGGAAATGAGCAGTTCTTC; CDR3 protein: CASTEGGTTGNEQFF
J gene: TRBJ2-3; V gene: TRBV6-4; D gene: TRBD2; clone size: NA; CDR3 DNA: TGTGCCAGCAGCCCAGCGGGAAGCACAGATACGCAGTATTTT; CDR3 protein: CASSPAGSTDTQYF
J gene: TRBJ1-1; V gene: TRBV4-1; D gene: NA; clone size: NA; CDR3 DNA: TGCGCCAGCAGCCAATCCCCAGGGACGTACACTGAAGCTTTCTTT; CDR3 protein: CASSQSPGTYTEAFF
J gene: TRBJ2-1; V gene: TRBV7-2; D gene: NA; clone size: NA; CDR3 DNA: TGTGCCAGCAGCTTAGCGGGAGGGGGCAATGAGCAGTTCTTC; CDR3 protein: CASSLAGGGNEQFF
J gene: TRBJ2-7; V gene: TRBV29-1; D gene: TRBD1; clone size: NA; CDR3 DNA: TGCAGCGTCCCCGGGACAGGGGACTCCACCTACGAGCAGTACTTC; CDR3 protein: CSVPGTGDSTYEQYF
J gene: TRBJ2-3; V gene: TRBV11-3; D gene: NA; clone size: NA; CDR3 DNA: TGTGCCAGCAGCTTAGGACGAAGCACAGATACGCAGTATTTT; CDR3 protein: CASSLGRSTDTQYF